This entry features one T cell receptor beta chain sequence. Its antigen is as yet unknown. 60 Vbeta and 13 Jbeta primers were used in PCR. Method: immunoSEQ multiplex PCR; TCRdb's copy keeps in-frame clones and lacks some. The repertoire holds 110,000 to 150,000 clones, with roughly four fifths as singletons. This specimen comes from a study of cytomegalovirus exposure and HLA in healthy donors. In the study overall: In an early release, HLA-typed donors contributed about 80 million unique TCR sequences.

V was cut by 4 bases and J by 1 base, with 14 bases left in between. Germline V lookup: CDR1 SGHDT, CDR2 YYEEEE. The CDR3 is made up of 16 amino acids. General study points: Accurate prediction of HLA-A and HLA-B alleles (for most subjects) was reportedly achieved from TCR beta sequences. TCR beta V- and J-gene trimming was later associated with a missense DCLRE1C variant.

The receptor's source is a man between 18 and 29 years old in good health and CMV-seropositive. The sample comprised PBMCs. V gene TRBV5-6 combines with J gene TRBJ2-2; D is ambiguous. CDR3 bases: TGTGCCAGCAGCCTGCTATCCCCCCGGAACACCGGGGAGCTGTTTTTT. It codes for CASSLLSPRNTGELFF.